The rows below give T cell receptor beta chains drawn from one sample of a study of cytomegalovirus exposure and HLA in healthy donors. TCRdb keeps only in-frame clones here, not all; method: immunoSEQ multiplex PCR. The sample includes more than 200,000 clones, 70% to 85% of them seen just once. The specimen sequenced was PBMCs. These receptors came from a girl aged 2-10 years in good health and CMV-seronegative. CDR3s include the opening cysteine and the closing phenylalanine or tryptophan. The order of the fields is D gene, clone size, V gene, J gene, CDR3 protein, CDR3 DNA. A D gene is named only where the DNA matches it firmly. Clone sizes are given selectively: once, few, many, or a class where the clone is expanded.

D gene: .; clone size: .; V gene: TRBV6-1; J gene: TRBJ2-7; CDR3 protein: CASSETLISSYEQYF; CDR3 DNA: TGTGCCAGCAGTGAAACTCTAATTAGCTCCTACGAGCAGTACTTC
D gene: TRBD2; clone size: few; V gene: TRBV6-5; J gene: TRBJ2-5; CDR3 protein: CASSPGRLVQETQYF; CDR3 DNA: TGTGCCAGCAGCCCCGGGAGGTTGGTTCAAGAGACCCAGTACTTC
D gene: .; clone size: .; V gene: TRBV7-9; J gene: TRBJ2-1; CDR3 protein: CASPSGTGGVREVYNEQFF; CDR3 DNA: TGTGCCAGCCCGTCGGGAACAGGGGGCGTGCGGGAGGTGTACAATGAGCAGTTCTTC
D gene: .; clone size: .; V gene: TRBV21-1; J gene: TRBJ1-5; CDR3 protein: CASSTPFPRAHSNQPQHF; CDR3 DNA: TGTGCCAGCAGCACCCCGTTTCCCAGGGCCCATAGCAATCAGCCCCAGCATTTT
D gene: TRBD1; clone size: .; V gene: TRBV7-8; J gene: TRBJ2-5; CDR3 protein: CASSLNRGRETQYF; CDR3 DNA: TGTGCCAGCAGCTTAAACAGGGGGCGAGAGACCCAGTACTTC
D gene: .; clone size: once; V gene: TRBV5-1; J gene: TRBJ2-3; CDR3 protein: CASSPEGGTDTQYF; CDR3 DNA: TGCGCCAGCAGCCCCGAGGGGGGCACAGATACGCAGTATTTT
D gene: .; clone size: .; V gene: TRBV6-5; J gene: TRBJ1-1; CDR3 protein: CASSLTANTEAFF; CDR3 DNA: TGTGCCAGCAGTCTTACAGCGAACACTGAAGCTTTCTTT
D gene: .; clone size: .; V gene: TRBV6-5; J gene: TRBJ1-2; CDR3 protein: CASSYPTGQQTGGYTF; CDR3 DNA: TGTGCCAGCAGTTACCCCACTGGACAGCAGACAGGAGGCTACACCTTC
D gene: .; clone size: .; V gene: TRBV6-5; J gene: TRBJ2-3; CDR3 protein: CASSYVRADTQYF; CDR3 DNA: TGTGCCAGCAGTTACGTTCGTGCAGATACGCAGTATTTT
D gene: .; clone size: .; V gene: TRBV7-9; J gene: TRBJ2-7; CDR3 protein: CASSTTAGSYEQYF; CDR3 DNA: TGTGCCAGCAGCACGACGGCGGGCTCCTACGAGCAGTACTTC
D gene: TRBD1; clone size: .; V gene: TRBV13; J gene: TRBJ2-1; CDR3 protein: CASSDREWWNEQFF; CDR3 DNA: TGTGCCAGCAGCGACAGGGAGTGGTGGAATGAGCAGTTCTTC
D gene: TRBD1; clone size: .; V gene: TRBV4-1; J gene: TRBJ1-4; CDR3 protein: CASSQATGVEKLFF; CDR3 DNA: TGCGCCAGCAGCCAAGCGACAGGGGTGGAAAAACTGTTTTTT
D gene: TRBD2; clone size: few; V gene: TRBV4-2; J gene: TRBJ2-3; CDR3 protein: CASSQDRRGGSKTDTQYF; CDR3 DNA: TGTGCCAGCAGCCAAGATCGTCGCGGGGGGAGTAAAACAGATACGCAGTATTTT
D gene: TRBD2; clone size: .; V gene: TRBV5-1; J gene: TRBJ2-3; CDR3 protein: CASSLIVSSGITDTQYF; CDR3 DNA: TGCGCCAGCAGCTTGATTGTCTCTAGCGGGATCACAGATACGCAGTATTTT
D gene: TRBD2; clone size: .; V gene: TRBV7-9; J gene: TRBJ2-5; CDR3 protein: CASSLSLAEETQYF; CDR3 DNA: TGTGCCAGCAGCTTGTCACTAGCGGAAGAGACCCAGTACTTC
D gene: .; clone size: few; V gene: TRBV6-5; J gene: TRBJ1-5; CDR3 protein: CASRQSNQPQHF; CDR3 DNA: TGTGCCAGCAGACAGAGCAATCAGCCCCAGCATTTT
D gene: .; clone size: .; V gene: TRBV18; J gene: TRBJ1-1; CDR3 protein: CASSPASPEAFF; CDR3 DNA: TGTGCCAGCTCACCGGCATCACCCGAAGCTTTCTTT
D gene: .; clone size: .; V gene: TRBV2; J gene: TRBJ1-2; CDR3 protein: CASRLETGSPGYTF; CDR3 DNA: TGTGCCAGCAGACTCGAAACAGGGTCCCCCGGCTACACCTTC
D gene: TRBD1; clone size: .; V gene: TRBV6-1; J gene: TRBJ1-5; CDR3 protein: CASSKGTGLNQPQHF; CDR3 DNA: TGTGCCAGCAGTAAGGGGACAGGGCTCAATCAGCCCCAGCATTTT
D gene: .; clone size: .; V gene: TRBV30; J gene: TRBJ2-3; CDR3 protein: CAWTAAPDTQYF; CDR3 DNA: TGTGCCTGGACGGCGGCCCCAGATACGCAGTATTTT
D gene: .; clone size: .; V gene: TRBV19; J gene: TRBJ1-1; CDR3 protein: CASRNDLSEAFF; CDR3 DNA: TGTGCCAGTAGAAATGACCTAAGCGAGGCTTTCTTT
D gene: .; clone size: .; V gene: TRBV30; J gene: TRBJ1-2; CDR3 protein: CAFDRSGGLGYGYTF; CDR3 DNA: TGTGCCTTTGATCGTTCGGGAGGGTTGGGCTATGGCTACACCTTC
D gene: .; clone size: .; V gene: TRBV27; J gene: TRBJ2-7; CDR3 protein: CASSLDGSSYEQYF; CDR3 DNA: TGTGCCAGCAGTTTAGACGGGAGTTCCTACGAGCAGTACTTC
D gene: .; clone size: .; V gene: TRBV27; J gene: TRBJ2-7; CDR3 protein: CASSLTRSYEQYF; CDR3 DNA: TGTGCCAGCAGCCTCACTAGATCCTACGAGCAGTACTTC
D gene: TRBD2; clone size: few; V gene: TRBV30; J gene: TRBJ2-2; CDR3 protein: CAWTVAGAHTGELFF; CDR3 DNA: TGTGCCTGGACGGTCGCGGGAGCGCACACCGGGGAGCTGTTTTTT
D gene: TRBD1; clone size: .; V gene: TRBV19; J gene: TRBJ1-2; CDR3 protein: CASTPGGRGRRYYGYTF; CDR3 DNA: TGTGCCAGTACCCCTGGGGGTAGGGGGCGCCGCTACTATGGCTACACCTTC
D gene: TRBD2; clone size: .; V gene: TRBV9; J gene: TRBJ2-2; CDR3 protein: CASSVRGLARNTGELFF; CDR3 DNA: TGTGCCAGCAGCGTAAGAGGACTAGCGCGGAACACCGGGGAGCTGTTTTTT
D gene: .; clone size: .; V gene: TRBV6-5; J gene: TRBJ1-1; CDR3 protein: CASRAIGGLNTEAFF; CDR3 DNA: TGTGCCAGCCGCGCTATTGGGGGCCTGAACACTGAAGCTTTCTTT
D gene: .; clone size: few; V gene: TRBV7-9; J gene: TRBJ1-2; CDR3 protein: CASSPNGLGGVYTF; CDR3 DNA: TGTGCCAGCAGTCCAAACGGCCTCGGGGGAGTCTACACCTTC
D gene: TRBD2; clone size: .; V gene: TRBV5-4; J gene: TRBJ2-7; CDR3 protein: CASSGGTSAGYEQYF; CDR3 DNA: TGTGCCAGCAGCGGGGGGACTAGCGCGGGCTACGAGCAGTACTTC
D gene: .; clone size: .; V gene: TRBV19; J gene: TRBJ2-7; CDR3 protein: CASSIAGGPTFYEQYF; CDR3 DNA: TGTGCCAGTAGTATAGCGGGGGGCCCCACCTTCTACGAGCAGTACTTC
D gene: .; clone size: .; V gene: TRBV7-6; J gene: TRBJ1-6; CDR3 protein: CASSPGQGYNSPLHF; CDR3 DNA: TGTGCCAGCAGTCCCGGGCAGGGCTATAATTCACCCCTCCACTTT
D gene: TRBD2; clone size: .; V gene: TRBV4-2; J gene: TRBJ2-3; CDR3 protein: CASSQDKRAGESTDTQYF; CDR3 DNA: TGTGCCAGCAGCCAAGATAAGAGGGCGGGGGAGAGCACAGATACGCAGTATTTT
D gene: .; clone size: .; V gene: TRBV25-1; J gene: TRBJ2-7; CDR3 protein: CASSGGNRGAYEQYF; CDR3 DNA: TGTGCCAGCAGTGGTGGGAACCGGGGTGCCTACGAGCAGTACTTC
D gene: TRBD2; clone size: .; V gene: TRBV7-9; J gene: TRBJ2-5; CDR3 protein: CASSPLLGLAAQQETQYF; CDR3 DNA: TGTGCCAGCAGCCCCCTGCTGGGACTAGCGGCCCAACAAGAGACCCAGTACTTC
D gene: TRBD2; clone size: .; V gene: TRBV19; J gene: TRBJ2-5; CDR3 protein: CASSISGMKQETQYF; CDR3 DNA: TGTGCCAGTAGTATTAGCGGGATGAAACAAGAGACCCAGTACTTC